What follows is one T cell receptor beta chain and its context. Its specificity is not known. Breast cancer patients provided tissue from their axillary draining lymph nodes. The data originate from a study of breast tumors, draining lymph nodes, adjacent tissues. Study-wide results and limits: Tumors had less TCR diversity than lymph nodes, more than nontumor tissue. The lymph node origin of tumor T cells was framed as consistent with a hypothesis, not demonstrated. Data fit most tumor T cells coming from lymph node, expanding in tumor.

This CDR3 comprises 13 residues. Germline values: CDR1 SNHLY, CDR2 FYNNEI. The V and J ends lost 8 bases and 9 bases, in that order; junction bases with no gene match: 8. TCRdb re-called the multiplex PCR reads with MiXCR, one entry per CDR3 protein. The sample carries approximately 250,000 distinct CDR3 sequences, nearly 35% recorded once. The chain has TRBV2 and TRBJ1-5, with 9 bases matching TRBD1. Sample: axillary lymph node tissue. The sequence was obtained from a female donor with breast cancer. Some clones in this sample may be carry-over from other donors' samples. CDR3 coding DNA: TGTGCCAGCGGCCGGGACAGGGTAGCGCCCCAGCATTTT. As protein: CASGRDRVAPQHF.